The source of this T cell receptor (beta chain) is a study of blood T cell repertoires in COVID-19. About the research overall: Acute and convalescent COVID-19 samples came from the United States, Italy and Spain.

This clone was found a few times. Some clones are missing from TCRdb's copy, which holds only in-frame ones; the method was immunoSEQ multiplex PCR. This sample has some 400,000 clones, with 81% found just once. The sample consisted of peripheral blood. The origin of this receptor is a human donor with acute or convalescent COVID-19. The donor label of this sample is uncertain.

The CDR3, as DNA: TGTGCCAGTAGCAGACTAGCGTACACCGGGGAGCTGTTTTTT. Residues: CASSRLAYTGELFF. This chain connects TRBV19 to TRBJ2-2; 8 positions match TRBD2. V lost 6 bases to trimming and J lost 3 bases; unmatched junction nucleotides: 3. The germline V gene has CDR1 LNHDA and CDR2 SQIVND (reference sequence). This CDR3 has 14 amino acids. Full variable domain (rest looked up from reference TRBV19 and TRBJ2-2): DGGITQSPKYLFRKEGQNVTLSCEQNLNHDAMYWYRQDPGQGLRLIYYSQIVNDFQKGDIAEGYSVSREKKESFPLTVTSAQKNPTAFYLCASSRLAYTGELFFGEGSRLTVL.